These T cell receptor beta chains were read from a single sample in a study of beta chain features in type 1 diabetes. Sequencing used immunoSEQ multiplex PCR; TCRdb keeps in-frame clones, though not all of them. The repertoire holds roughly 370,000 clones, with 14% as singletons. Sequenced input: naive CD4+ T cells from blood. All receptors derive from a man aged 25-45 years in good health. Both conserved end residues are part of each CDR3. Fields, in order: V gene, D gene, CDR3 length, J gene, clone size, CDR3 protein, CDR3 DNA. The D gene is left open where the match is weak. The size entry is marked missing in some rows and otherwise reads once, few, many or a size class.

v_gene: TRBV30
d_gene: TRBD1
len: 15
j_gene: TRBJ1-1
abundance: .
CDR3aa: CAWSKGALRSLRAFF
CDR3nt: TGTGCCTGGAGTAAGGGGGCGCTAAGGTCATTACGGGCTTTCTTT

v_gene: TRBV5-4
d_gene: .
len: 14
j_gene: TRBJ1-1
abundance: many
CDR3aa: CASSLSQLNTEAFF
CDR3nt: TGTGCCAGCAGCTTGAGTCAGCTAAACACTGAAGCTTTCTTT

v_gene: TRBV4-3
d_gene: .
len: 16
j_gene: TRBJ2-1
abundance: few
CDR3aa: CASSQDEDSSYNEQFF
CDR3nt: TGCGCCAGCAGCCAAGACGAGGACAGCTCCTACAATGAGCAGTTCTTC

v_gene: TRBV6-6
d_gene: .
len: 15
j_gene: TRBJ2-2
abundance: .
CDR3aa: CASSRSRDGTGELFF
CDR3nt: TGTGCCAGCAGTAGAAGCCGTGATGGCACCGGGGAGCTGTTTTTT

v_gene: TRBV18
d_gene: .
len: 13
j_gene: TRBJ1-1
abundance: few
CDR3aa: CASSTTENTEAFF
CDR3nt: TGTGCCAGCTCAACGACAGAGAACACTGAAGCTTTCTTT

v_gene: TRBV9
d_gene: TRBD1
len: 15
j_gene: TRBJ2-7
abundance: .
CDR3aa: CASSVGDRGTYEQYF
CDR3nt: TGTGCCAGCAGCGTAGGGGACAGGGGCACCTACGAGCAGTACTTC

v_gene: TRBV9
d_gene: .
len: 15
j_gene: TRBJ1-2
abundance: .
CDR3aa: CASSPTPMGRDGYTF
CDR3nt: TGTGCCAGCAGCCCTACCCCGATGGGTAGGGATGGCTACACCTTC

v_gene: TRBV5-1
d_gene: .
len: 15
j_gene: TRBJ2-2
abundance: .
CDR3aa: CASSPETGFTGELFF
CDR3nt: TGCGCCAGCAGCCCGGAGACAGGATTCACCGGGGAGCTGTTTTTT

v_gene: TRBV7-2
d_gene: .
len: 12
j_gene: TRBJ1-1
abundance: .
CDR3aa: CASSLGYTEAFF
CDR3nt: TGTGCCAGCAGCTTAGGGTACACTGAAGCTTTCTTT

v_gene: TRBV27
d_gene: .
len: 13
j_gene: TRBJ1-5
abundance: few
CDR3aa: CATAGGRNQPQHF
CDR3nt: TGTGCTACTGCGGGGGGTCGGAATCAGCCCCAGCATTTT

v_gene: TRBV9
d_gene: .
len: 13
j_gene: TRBJ1-1
abundance: few
CDR3aa: CASSVEMNTEAFF
CDR3nt: TGTGCCAGCAGCGTAGAAATGAACACTGAAGCTTTCTTT

v_gene: TRBV29-1
d_gene: TRBD1
len: 14
j_gene: TRBJ1-1
abundance: .
CDR3aa: CSARAGTGGPEAFF
CDR3nt: TGCAGCGCGAGGGCCGGGACAGGGGGCCCTGAAGCTTTCTTT

v_gene: TRBV29-1
d_gene: .
len: 11
j_gene: TRBJ1-1
abundance: few
CDR3aa: CSGLTSTEAFF
CDR3nt: TGCAGCGGACTGACAAGCACTGAAGCTTTCTTT

v_gene: TRBV27
d_gene: .
len: 17
j_gene: TRBJ2-3
abundance: .
CDR3aa: CASSTLTAPFGTDTQYF
CDR3nt: TGTGCCAGCAGTACTCTGACAGCGCCCTTTGGGACAGATACGCAGTATTTT

v_gene: TRBV7-2
d_gene: TRBD2
len: 14
j_gene: TRBJ2-3
abundance: .
CDR3aa: CASSLGLAGHTQYF
CDR3nt: TGTGCCAGCAGCTTAGGGCTAGCGGGGCATACGCAGTATTTT

v_gene: TRBV4-1
d_gene: .
len: 13
j_gene: TRBJ2-5
abundance: few
CDR3aa: CASSHQGMETQYF
CDR3nt: TGCGCCAGCAGCCATCAGGGGATGGAGACCCAGTACTTC

v_gene: TRBV7-2
d_gene: .
len: 13
j_gene: TRBJ1-5
abundance: .
CDR3aa: CASSLDRVQPQHF
CDR3nt: TGTGCCAGCAGCTTAGACCGTGTTCAGCCCCAGCATTTT

v_gene: TRBV29-1
d_gene: TRBD1
len: 15
j_gene: TRBJ1-2
abundance: .
CDR3aa: CSVPRRGTGFDGYTF
CDR3nt: TGCAGCGTTCCACGTAGGGGGACAGGGTTTGATGGCTACACCTTC

v_gene: TRBV14
d_gene: TRBD2
len: 16
j_gene: TRBJ2-1
abundance: many
CDR3aa: CASSQYGTSAYNEQFF
CDR3nt: TGTGCCAGCAGCCAATACGGGACTAGCGCCTACAATGAGCAGTTCTTC

v_gene: TRBV6-1
d_gene: .
len: 14
j_gene: TRBJ2-1
abundance: few
CDR3aa: CASSEGSFYNEQFF
CDR3nt: TGTGCCAGCAGTGAAGGCTCATTTTACAATGAGCAGTTCTTC